This T cell receptor beta chain was recovered during a study of blood T cells in healthy people across ages. Points on this clonotype: What it recognizes is unknown.

Points from the study as a whole: One million T cells yielded diversity estimates that were considered underestimates.

This CDR3 has 14 amino acids. From germline, CDR1 is SGHAT and CDR2 FQNNGV. Losses at the gene ends were 5 bases for V and 4 bases for J; bases not matched to a gene: 4. A sample-barcoded 5' primer and a J-beta primer mix were used in a second PCR of about 7 to 11 cycles. TCRdb used MiXCR to reprocess the 5' RACE reads, holding one entry per CDR3 protein. The data hold 800,000 to 950,000 distinct CDR3 sequences, with about 28% observed a single time. The data were also submitted as part of a second study, on T cells of mothers and their children. That paper adds: The donor cohort consisted of a few healthy Caucasian mothers and their six children. From each mother came over 9 million TCR beta CDR3 reads, and from each child came 2.5 million to 3 million. Researchers report slightly higher, though non-significant, overlap in related mother-child pairs than in unrelated pairs.

This receptor was taken from a woman aged 40 to 50 in good health. The source material was blood. V usage is TRBV11-2 and J usage is TRBJ2-3; 9 nucleotides match TRBD2. The DNA for the CDR3 is TGTGCCAGCAGCCCCGGGACTAGCTCAGATACGCAGTATTTT. This codes for CASSPGTSSDTQYF.